The T cell receptor beta chain under discussion was sequenced for a study of human versus mouse CDR3 diversity and MHC coevolution. Study-level points and caveats: Clonal inequality was lowest in most of the three human donors. Human T cells were selected on six MHC II alleles.

In germline, CDR1 is SGHDT, CDR2 YYEEEE. The CDR3 has 13 residues. V lost 2 bases to trimming and J lost 3 bases; unmatched junction nucleotides: 1. About this clone: The target antigen is unknown.

The data were produced by immunoSEQ multiplex PCR, yet TCRdb's version contains in-frame clones alone and is incomplete. The repertoire holds about 81,000 clones, with around 95% as singletons. The source of this sequence is a person aged 25-75 years in good health. Sequencing used naive CD4+ T cells from blood. The subset is: CD45RO-negative CD62L-positive naive CD4 T cells. The rearrangement joins TRBV5-6 to TRBJ2-5; 7 bases match TRBD1. CDR3 in amino acids: CASSLGTEETQYF. CDR3 coding DNA: TGTGCCAGCAGCTTAGGGACAGAAGAGACCCAGTACTTC.